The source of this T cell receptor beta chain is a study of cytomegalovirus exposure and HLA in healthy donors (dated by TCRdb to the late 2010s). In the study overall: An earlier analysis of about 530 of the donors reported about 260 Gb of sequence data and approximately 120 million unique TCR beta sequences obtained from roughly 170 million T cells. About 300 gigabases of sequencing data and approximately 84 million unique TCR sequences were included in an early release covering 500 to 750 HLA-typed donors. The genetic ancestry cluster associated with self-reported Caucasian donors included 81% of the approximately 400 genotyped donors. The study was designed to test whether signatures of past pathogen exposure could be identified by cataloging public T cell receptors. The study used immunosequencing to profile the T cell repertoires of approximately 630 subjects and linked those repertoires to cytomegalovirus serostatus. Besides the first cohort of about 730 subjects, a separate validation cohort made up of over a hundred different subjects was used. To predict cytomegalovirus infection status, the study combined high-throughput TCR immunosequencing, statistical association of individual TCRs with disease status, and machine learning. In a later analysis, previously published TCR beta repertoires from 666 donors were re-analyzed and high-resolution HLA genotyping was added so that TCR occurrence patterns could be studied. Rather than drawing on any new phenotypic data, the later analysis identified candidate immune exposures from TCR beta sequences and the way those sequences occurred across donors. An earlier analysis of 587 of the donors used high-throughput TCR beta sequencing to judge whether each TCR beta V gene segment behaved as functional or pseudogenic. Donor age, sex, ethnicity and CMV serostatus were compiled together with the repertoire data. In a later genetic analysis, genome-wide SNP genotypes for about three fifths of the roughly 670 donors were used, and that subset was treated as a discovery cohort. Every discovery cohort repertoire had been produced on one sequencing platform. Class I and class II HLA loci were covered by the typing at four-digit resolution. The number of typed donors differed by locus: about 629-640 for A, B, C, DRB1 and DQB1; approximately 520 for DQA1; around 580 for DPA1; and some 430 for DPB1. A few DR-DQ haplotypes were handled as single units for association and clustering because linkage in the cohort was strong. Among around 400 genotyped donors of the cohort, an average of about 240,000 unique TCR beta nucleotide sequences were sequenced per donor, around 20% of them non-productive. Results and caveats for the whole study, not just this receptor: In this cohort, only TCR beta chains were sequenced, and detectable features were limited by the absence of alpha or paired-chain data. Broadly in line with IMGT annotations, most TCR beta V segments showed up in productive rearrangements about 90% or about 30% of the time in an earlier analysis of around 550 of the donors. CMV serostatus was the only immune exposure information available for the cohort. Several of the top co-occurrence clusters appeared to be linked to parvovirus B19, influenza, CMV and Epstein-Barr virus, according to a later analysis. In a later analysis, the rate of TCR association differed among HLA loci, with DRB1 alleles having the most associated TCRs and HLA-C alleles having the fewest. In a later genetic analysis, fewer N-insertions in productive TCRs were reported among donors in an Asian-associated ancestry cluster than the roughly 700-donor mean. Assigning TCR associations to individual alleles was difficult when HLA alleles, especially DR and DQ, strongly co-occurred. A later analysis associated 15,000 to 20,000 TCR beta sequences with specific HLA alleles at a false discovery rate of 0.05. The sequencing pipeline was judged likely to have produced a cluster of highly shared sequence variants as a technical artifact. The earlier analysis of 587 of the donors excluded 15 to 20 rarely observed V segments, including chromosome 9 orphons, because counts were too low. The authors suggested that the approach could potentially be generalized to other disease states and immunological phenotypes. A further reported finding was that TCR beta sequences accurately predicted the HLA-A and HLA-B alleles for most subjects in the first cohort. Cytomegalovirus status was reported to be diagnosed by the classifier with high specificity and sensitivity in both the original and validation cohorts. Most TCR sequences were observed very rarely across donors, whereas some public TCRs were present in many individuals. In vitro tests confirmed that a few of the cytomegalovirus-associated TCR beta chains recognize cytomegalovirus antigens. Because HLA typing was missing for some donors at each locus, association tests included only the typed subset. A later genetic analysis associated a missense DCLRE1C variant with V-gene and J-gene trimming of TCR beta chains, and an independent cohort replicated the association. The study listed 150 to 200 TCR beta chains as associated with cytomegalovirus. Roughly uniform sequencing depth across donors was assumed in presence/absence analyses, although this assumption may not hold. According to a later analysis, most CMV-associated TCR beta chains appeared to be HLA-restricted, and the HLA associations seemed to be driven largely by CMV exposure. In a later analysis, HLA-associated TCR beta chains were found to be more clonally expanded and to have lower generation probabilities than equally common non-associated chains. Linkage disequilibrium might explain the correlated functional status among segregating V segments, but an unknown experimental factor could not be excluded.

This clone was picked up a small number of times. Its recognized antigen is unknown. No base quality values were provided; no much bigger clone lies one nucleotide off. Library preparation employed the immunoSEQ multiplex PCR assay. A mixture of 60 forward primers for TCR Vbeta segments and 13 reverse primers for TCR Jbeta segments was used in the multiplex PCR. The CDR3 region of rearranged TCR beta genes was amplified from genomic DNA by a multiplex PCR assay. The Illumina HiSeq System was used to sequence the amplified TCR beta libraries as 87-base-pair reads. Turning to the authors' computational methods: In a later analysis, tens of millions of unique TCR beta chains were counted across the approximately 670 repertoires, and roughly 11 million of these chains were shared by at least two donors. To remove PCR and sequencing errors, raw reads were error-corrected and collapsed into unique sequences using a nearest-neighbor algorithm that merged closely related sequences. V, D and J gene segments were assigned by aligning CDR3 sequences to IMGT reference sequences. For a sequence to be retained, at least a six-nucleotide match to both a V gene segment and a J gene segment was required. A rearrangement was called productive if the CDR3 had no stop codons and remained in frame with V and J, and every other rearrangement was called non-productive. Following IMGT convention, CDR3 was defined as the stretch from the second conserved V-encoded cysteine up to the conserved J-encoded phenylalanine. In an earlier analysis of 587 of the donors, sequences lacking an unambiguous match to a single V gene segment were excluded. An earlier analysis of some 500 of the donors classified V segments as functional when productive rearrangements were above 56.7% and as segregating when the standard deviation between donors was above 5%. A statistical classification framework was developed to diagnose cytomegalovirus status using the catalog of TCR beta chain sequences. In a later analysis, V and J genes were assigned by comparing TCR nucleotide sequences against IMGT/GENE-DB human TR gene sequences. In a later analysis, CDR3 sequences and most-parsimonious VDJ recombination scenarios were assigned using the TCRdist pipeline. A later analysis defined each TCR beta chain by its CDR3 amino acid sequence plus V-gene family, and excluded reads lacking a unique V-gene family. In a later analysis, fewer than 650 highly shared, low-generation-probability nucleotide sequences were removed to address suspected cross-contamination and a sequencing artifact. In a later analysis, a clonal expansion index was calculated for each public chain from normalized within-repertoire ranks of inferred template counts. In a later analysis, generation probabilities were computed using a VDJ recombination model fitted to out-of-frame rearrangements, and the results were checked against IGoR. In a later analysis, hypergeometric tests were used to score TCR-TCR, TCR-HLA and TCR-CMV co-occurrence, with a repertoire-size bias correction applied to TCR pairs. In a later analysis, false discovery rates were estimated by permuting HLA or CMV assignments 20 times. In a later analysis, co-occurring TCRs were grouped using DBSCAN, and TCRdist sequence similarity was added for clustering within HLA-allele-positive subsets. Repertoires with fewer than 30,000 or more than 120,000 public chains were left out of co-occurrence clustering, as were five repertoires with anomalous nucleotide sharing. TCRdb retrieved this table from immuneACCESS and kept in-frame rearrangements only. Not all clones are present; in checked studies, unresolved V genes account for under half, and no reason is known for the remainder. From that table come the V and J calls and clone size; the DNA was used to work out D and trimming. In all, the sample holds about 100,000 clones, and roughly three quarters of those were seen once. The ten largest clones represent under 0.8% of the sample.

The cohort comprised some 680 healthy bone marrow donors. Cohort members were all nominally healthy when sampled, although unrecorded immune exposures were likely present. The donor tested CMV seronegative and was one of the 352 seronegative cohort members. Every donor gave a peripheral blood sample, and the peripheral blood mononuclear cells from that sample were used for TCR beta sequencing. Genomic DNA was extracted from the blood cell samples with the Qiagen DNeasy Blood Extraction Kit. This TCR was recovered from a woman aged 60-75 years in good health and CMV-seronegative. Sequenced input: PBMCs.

The bases are TGTGCCAGCAGCTTAGTGGGACAGGGAGAGGGGAAACTGTTTTTT. Its protein product is CASSLVGQGEGKLFF. The chain links TRBV7-2 with TRBJ1-4; TRBD1 fits 9 bases in the junction. Ends trimmed: V by 1 base, J by 11 bases; bases unmatched to a gene: 8. The cysteine opens and the phenylalanine closes a CDR3 of 15 amino acids. Only CDR3 DNA remains: 45 bases, in frame from the first base. Reading the germline V gene gives CDR1 SGHTA and CDR2 FQGNSA.